This T cell receptor beta chain derives from a study of T cell responses to AZD1222 COVID-19 vaccine. Between the trimmed V and J ends, which lost 3 bases and 6 bases, there was a span of 10 bases. Germline V gene sequence: CDR1 SGHNT, CDR2 YENEEA. This CDR3 region has 13 residues. Study-level points and caveats: The donor group comprised mostly white British people and more females; the analysis possibly underestimated clonal diversity.

Produced via immunoSEQ multiplex PCR; TCRdb's table is partial and in-frame only. The table shows 150,000 or so clones, with around 90% occurring only once. In this sample, this clone turned up a few times. Its antigen remains unknown. The chain couples TRBV11-3 to TRBJ2-3, with D perhaps being TRBD1 or TRBD2 (5 bases each). The TCR sequence derives from an adult in good health. Sample: peripheral blood, taken on day 0 of AZD1222 vaccination. The CDR3 DNA is TGTGCCAGCAGCTTGTACGAGGGGGATACGCAGTATTTT. This gives the protein CASSLYEGDTQYF.